This passage covers 26 T cell receptor beta chains from one sample sequenced in a study of shared clonotypes between healthy human individuals. In the naive CD8 group, cells lacked CD45RO and were positively selected for CCR7, so terminally differentiated effector memory CD45RA+ cells were left out. TCRdb's copy holds only in-frame clones and misses some; the assay was immunoSEQ multiplex PCR. The sample has approximately 1.9 million clones, roughly 95% seen once. Sequencing was done on a sample of naive CD8+ T cells from PBMCs. The receptors shown here come from a man aged 18-30 years in good health. Some clones in this sample may be carry-over from other donors' samples.

Details on this clone: In the same sample, other DNA sequences code for this CDR3. CDR3 sequence (DNA): TGTGCCAGCAGCCCTTCGAGTTACGAGCAGTACTTC. It is translated as CASSPSSYEQYF. This sequence joins TRBV28 and TRBJ2-7; the D is unclear. This CDR3 contains 12 residues. V lost 6 bases and J lost 4, with 10 bases in between. From germline, CDR1 is MDHEN and CDR2 SYDVKM.

This chain links TRBV27 with TRBJ2-2; D remains ambiguous. V was cut by 3 bases and J by 3 bases, with 17 bases left in between. CDR3 length: 17 residues. Germline CDR1 is MNHEY and CDR2 is SMNVEV (reference sequence). The CDR3 DNA reads TGTGCCAGCAGTTTCTCCTACGGGTTCGAGGACACCGGGGAGCTGTTTTTT. As protein: CASSFSYGFEDTGELFF.

This chain uses TRBV28 with TRBJ2-6; 7 bases map to TRBD1. Per germline, CDR1 MDHEN and CDR2 SYDVKM. Unmatched junction bases numbered 9, after V lost 4 bases and J lost 0 bases. There are 18 residues in the CDR3. The CDR3 DNA reads as TGTGCCAGCAGTTCCCAGGGGGTATCCTACTCTGGGGCCAACGTCCTGACTTTC. Translated, it gives CASSSQGVSYSGANVLTF.

In DNA, the CDR3 is TGCGCCAGCACCATTAGCAGCCCGGGGGATGAAAAACTGTTTTTT. Its translation is CASTISSPGDEKLFF. The rearrangement links TRBV5-1 to TRBJ1-4, with D perhaps matching TRBD1 (5 bases). Trimming stripped 6 bases from V and 6 bases from J, with 18 bases between. Germline values: CDR1 SGHRS, CDR2 YFSETQ. This CDR3 has 15 amino acids.

The chain links TRBV5-8 to TRBJ2-1; 13 positions match TRBD2. The V and J ends lost 3 bases and 5 bases, in that order; junction bases with no gene match: 8. The CDR3 extends over 17 amino acids. CDR1 SGHTS and CDR2 YDEGEE come from the germline V gene. As DNA, the CDR3 is TGTGCCAGCAGCTCAGGACTAGCGGGAGCGCCCGACAATGAGCAGTTCTTC. It codes for CASSSGLAGAPDNEQFF.

This chain links TRBV10-3 with TRBJ1-1; D call uncertain. Trimming shortened V by 6 bases and J by 0 bases, and 11 bases separated the two germline ends. CDR3 size: 14 residues. The germline CDR1 and CDR2 sequences are ENHRY and SYGVKD. This CDR3 is CAIRPTALNTEAFF. For the CDR3, the DNA is TGTGCCATCAGGCCTACAGCGCTGAACACTGAAGCTTTCTTT.

The J gene is TRBJ2-7, the V gene TRBV28, with no clear D. There are 13 residues in the CDR3. Trimming removed 8 bases from V and 7 bases from J, with 18 bases in between. In germline, CDR1 is MDHEN, CDR2 SYDVKM. Written as DNA, the CDR3 is TGTGCCAGCTCATTTAGGGATGGTGGGGAGCAGTACTTC. It codes for CASSFRDGGEQYF.

The chain joins TRBV5-1 to TRBJ2-3; 9 bases are shared with TRBD2. The V and J ends lost 4 bases and 6 bases, in that order; junction bases with no gene match: 12. The CDR3 is 16 amino acids. The germline V gene has CDR1 SGHRS and CDR2 YFSETQ. The CDR3 here is CASSPRPGLAADTQYF. The CDR3 DNA reads TGCGCCAGCAGCCCAAGACCGGGACTAGCTGCCGATACGCAGTATTTT.

This clone was counted a single time. The chain links TRBV4-3 to TRBJ2-7; D is uncertain. Per the germline V gene, CDR1 is LGHNA and CDR2 is YSLEER. V dropped 4 bases and J dropped 5 bases, with 21 bases sitting between them. The CDR3 length is 16 residues. Here the CDR3 DNA reads TGCGCCAGCAGCCCACACCCTACACGAGGAACACACGAGCAGTACTTC. It codes for CASSPHPTRGTHEQYF.

This clone was seen a few times. CDR3 coding DNA: TGCGCCAGCAGCTTTAATCTAGTGGGCTCCTACGAGCAGTACTTC. It translates to CASSFNLVGSYEQYF. The V call is TRBV5-1, the J call TRBJ2-7, with D hard to call. This CDR3 has 15 amino acids. V dropped 2 bases and J dropped 0 bases, with 12 bases sitting between them. Germline assignment: CDR1 SGHRS and CDR2 YFSETQ.

To note about this clone: Additional DNA sequences in this sample encode the identical CDR3. The rearrangement uses TRBV27 and TRBJ1-5, with D unclear. The CDR3 runs to 13 residues. Deletions cut 2 bases from V and 4 bases from J, with 6 bases between. The V gene's germline CDR1 is MNHEY and CDR2 SMNVEV (reference sequence). This chain's CDR3 is CASSLAENQPQHF. The DNA of the CDR3 is TGTGCCAGCAGTTTAGCGGAAAATCAGCCCCAGCATTTT.

This clone was found once. J is TRBJ2-7 and V is TRBV4-2; 7 nucleotides agree with TRBD2. CDR1 and CDR2 from the germline V gene are LGHNA and YNFKEQ. After removal of 1 base from V and 4 bases from J, the junction contained 7 bases not matched to a gene. The CDR3 totals 15 residues. CDR3 loop: CASSQGAGKTYEQYF. DNA of the CDR3: TGTGCCAGCAGCCAAGGAGCGGGAAAGACGTACGAGCAGTACTTC.

V gene TRBV19 combines with J gene TRBJ1-5; no clear D. CDR1 is LNHDA, CDR2 SQIVND, per germline (reference sequence). The CDR3 covers 13 residues. The germline V and J ends were trimmed by 7 bases and 2 bases, with 9 bases remaining between them. The CDR3 coding sequence is TGTGCCAGTAAGCAGGTAGGCAATCAGCCCCAGCATTTT. It specifies CASKQVGNQPQHF.

The DNA for the CDR3 is TGTGCCAGCTCACTCGGACTTACAGGCTTGAACACTGAAGCTTTCTTT. Translation: CASSLGLTGLNTEAFF. The J gene is TRBJ1-1, the V gene TRBV18; D perhaps matches TRBD1 (5 bases). V was shortened by 4 bases and J by 0 bases, with 15 bases between the two germline ends. This CDR3 region has 16 residues. CDR1 and CDR2 (germline): KGHSH, LQKENI.

The chain has TRBV28 and TRBJ1-2; D might be TRBD1 (5 bases). The V end lost 4 bases, the J end lost 6 bases, and 21 bases lay between the germline ends. This CDR3 spans 16 amino acids. CDR1 and CDR2 (germline): MDHEN, SYDVKM. The CDR3 DNA sequence: TGTGCCAGCAGTTCCACTCCCCTGGGACTGCAGGATGGCTACACCTTC. Translation: CASSSTPLGLQDGYTF.

The V gene is TRBV5-1, the J gene TRBJ2-7; D is possibly TRBD1 or TRBD2 (5 bases each). The germline V gene has CDR1 SGHRS and CDR2 YFSETQ. CDR3 length: 16 amino acids. V lost 4 bases and J lost 6, with 23 bases in between. This chain's CDR3 is CASSTYQGEGYAEQYF. CDR3 bases: TGCGCCAGCAGCACATACCAGGGTGAGGGGTACGCCGAGCAGTACTTC.

This chain joins TRBV18 and TRBJ2-1; the match to TRBD1 covers 8 bases. V was clipped by 1 base and J by 3 bases; unmatched bases: 8. The CDR3 has 17 amino acids. CDR1 and CDR2 (germline): KGHSH, LQKENI. The CDR3, as DNA: TGTGCCAGCTCACCACGGACAGGGTTACATGGCTACAATGAGCAGTTCTTC. It is translated as CASSPRTGLHGYNEQFF.

The CDR3 sequence is CASSPLPGTASVEQYF. CDR3 bases: TGTGCCAGCAGCCCTCTACCCGGGACAGCCTCTGTCGAGCAGTACTTC. The gene calls are TRBV7-9 and TRBJ2-7; 7 nucleotides match TRBD1. The trim removed 5 bases at V and 6 bases at J, leaving 16 bases unmatched. This CDR3 is built from 16 residues. Germline V gene sequence: CDR1 SEHNR, CDR2 FQNEAQ (reference sequence).

The V call is TRBV6-1, the J call TRBJ2-7, with 7 bases aligning to TRBD1. Germline trimming cut 5 bases from V and 0 bases from J; bases unmatched to any gene: 7. This CDR3 has 15 residues. The germline CDR1 and CDR2 sequences are MNHNS and SASEGT. As DNA, the CDR3 is TGTGCCAGCAGTTGGGGCAGGGGGAGCTCCTACGAGCAGTACTTC. Amino acids: CASSWGRGSSYEQYF.

The genes are TRBV10-3 and TRBJ2-7; D gene unclear. Trimming took 3 bases from V and 2 from J, leaving 8 bases between them. Per germline, CDR1 ENHRY and CDR2 SYGVKD. The CDR3 extends over 13 amino acids. CDR3 amino acids: CAISDRTTYEQYF. In DNA, the CDR3 is TGTGCCATCAGTGACAGAACCACCTACGAGCAGTACTTC.

V gene TRBV25-1 combines with J gene TRBJ1-2; D unresolved. Trimming cost V 2 bases and J 6 bases, with 19 bases left between them. This CDR3 contains 16 residues. From germline, CDR1 is MGHDK and CDR2 SYGVNS. CDR3 residues: CASSERWAGPVDGYTF. Here the CDR3 DNA reads TGTGCCAGCAGTGAACGGTGGGCCGGCCCTGTGGATGGCTACACCTTC.

The V and J genes are TRBV6-5 and TRBJ1-2, with D unresolved. V was trimmed by 6 bases and J by 0 bases, leaving 8 bases between them. In germline, CDR1 is MNHEY, CDR2 SVGAGI. The CDR3 loop spans 13 amino acids. In DNA form, the CDR3 reads TGTGCCAGCAGACTTGAATCTAACTATGGCTACACCTTC. Residues: CASRLESNYGYTF.

J is TRBJ2-2 and V is TRBV9; 13 bases align to TRBD2. V gave up 7 bases and J gave up 1 base; unmatched junction bases: 4. The germline gives CDR1 SGDLS, CDR2 YYNGEE. The CDR3 is made up of 16 amino acids. In nucleotides, the CDR3 is TGTGCCAGCGGCAGGACTAGCGGGGGGAACACCGGGGAGCTGTTTTTT. Translating it yields CASGRTSGGNTGELFF.

The V call is TRBV7-6, the J call TRBJ2-3, with 8 bases fitting TRBD2. Germline trimming cut 0 bases from V and 1 base from J; bases unmatched to any gene: 3. Germline CDR1 reads SGHVS; CDR2 reads FNYEAQ. The CDR3 contains 16 residues. The CDR3 loop is CASSLAPSGRTDTQYF. DNA for the CDR3: TGTGCCAGCAGCTTAGCTCCTAGCGGGCGCACAGATACGCAGTATTTT.

The chain carries TRBV28 and TRBJ2-6; D is possibly TRBD1 (6 bases). This CDR3 comprises 15 residues. CDR1 is MDHEN, CDR2 SYDVKM, per germline. V dropped 6 bases and J dropped 4 bases, with 13 bases sitting between them. The CDR3 DNA sequence: TGTGCCAGCAGACCCACAGGGACCGGGGCCAACGTCCTGACTTTC. Its translation is CASRPTGTGANVLTF.

This clone was found a few times. The rearrangement uses TRBV29-1 and TRBJ1-1; D not resolved. This CDR3 region has 11 residues. With 5 bases removed from V and 0 bases from J, the gap between germline ends came to 4 bases. The germline V gene encodes CDR1 SQVTM and CDR2 ANQGSEA. CDR3 sequence (DNA): TGCAGCGTTTGGATGAACACTGAAGCTTTCTTT. This translates into CSVWMNTEAFF.